This T cell receptor beta chain was captured in a study of OX40 agonist ivuxolimab in advanced cancers. Study background: The treatment was a fully human IgG2 OX40 agonist, ivuxolimab. Study-level findings and limits: Both blood CD4+ and CD8+ T cells showed clonal growth by week 6 at 0.1 to 3.0 mg/kg.

The repertoire was sequenced with immunoSEQ multiplex PCR; TCRdb's copy has only in-frame clones and lacks some. The table lists around 70,000 clones, over 70% of them singletons. Note on this clone: Antigen: not known.

The germline V and J ends were trimmed by 0 bases and 5 bases, with 11 bases remaining between them. CDR3 length equals 15 residues. Germline CDR1 is MNHNY and CDR2 is SVGAGI (reference sequence). The J gene is TRBJ2-1, the V gene TRBV6-6; D gene uncertain. The specimen comprised CD4+ or CD8+ T cells sorted from blood, sampled in a trial of the OX40 agonist ivuxolimab. This clonotype originated in an adult with an advanced solid tumor such as melanoma, head and neck, liver or kidney cancer. The CDR3: CASSYSQPNHNEQFF. The CDR3 DNA reads as TGTGCCAGCAGTTACTCGCAACCCAACCACAATGAGCAGTTCTTC.